These 24 T cell receptor beta chains originate from one sample sequenced in a study of blood T cell repertoires in COVID-19. This table comes from immunoSEQ multiplex PCR, and its TCRdb copy is limited to in-frame clones, with some not included. The sample carries about 280,000 clones, 89% recorded once. Sequenced material: peripheral blood. The receptors were gathered from a woman in her thirties with COVID-19, enrolled during active disease.

This clone was seen a handful of times. This chain connects TRBV5-5 to TRBJ2-7; TRBD2 might be the D (6 bases). The CDR3 covers 14 residues. V was shortened by 4 bases and J by 3 bases, with 14 bases between the two germline ends. The germline gives CDR1 SGHKS, CDR2 YYEKEE (reference sequence). Here the CDR3 reads CASSPVGRLYEQYF. The CDR3 DNA reads as TGTGCCAGCAGCCCCGTGGGGAGGCTCTACGAGCAGTACTTC.

This chain connects TRBV5-4 to TRBJ2-1, with 10 bases matching TRBD2. This CDR3 region has 15 residues. CDR1 and CDR2 from the germline V gene are SGHNT and YYREEE (reference sequence). V lost 2 bases to trimming and J lost 3 bases; unmatched junction nucleotides: 2. CDR3 residues: CASSLTSGVYNEQFF. The CDR3 coding sequence is TGTGCCAGCAGCTTAACTAGCGGGGTCTACAATGAGCAGTTCTTC.

V gene TRBV19 combines with J gene TRBJ2-5; a possible D gene is TRBD1 (5 bases). Trimming removed 6 bases at V and 1 base at J, with 12 bases between. The germline V gene has CDR1 LNHDA and CDR2 SQIVND (reference sequence). The CDR3 extends over 14 amino acids. DNA for the CDR3: TGTGCCAGTAGCTTCAACAGGATCCAAGAGACCCAGTACTTC. Amino acid sequence: CASSFNRIQETQYF.

Here the CDR3 DNA reads TGTGCCAGCAGTTTAGATGCCGGGGTCGGCTACACCTTC. Amino acids: CASSLDAGVGYTF. The chain is built from TRBV27 and TRBJ1-2; D gene ambiguous. The germline V gene encodes CDR1 MNHEY and CDR2 SMNVEV (reference sequence). The V gene lost 2 bases and the J gene lost 8 bases, with 12 bases spanning the gap. There are 13 residues in the CDR3.

As concerns this clone: The same CDR3 arises from other DNA sequences in this sample as well. The CDR3 sequence: CASRANTEAFF. The CDR3 nucleotides read TGTGCCAGTAGGGCGAACACTGAAGCTTTCTTT. The chain is built from TRBV19 and TRBJ1-1, with D unclear. Trimming removed 6 bases from V and 1 base from J, with 3 bases in between. This CDR3 contains 11 residues. Germline assignment: CDR1 LNHDA and CDR2 SQIVND (reference sequence).

The V call is TRBV6-4, the J call TRBJ1-2; TRBD1 matches 7 bases. Per germline, CDR1 MRHNA and CDR2 SNTAGT. The CDR3 spans 15 residues. Trimming cost V 6 bases and J 6 bases; bases outside gene matches: 13. CDR3 sequence (DNA): TGTGCCAGCAGGGAGAAACAGGGGAAGAACCATGGCTACACCTTC. Its protein is CASREKQGKNHGYTF.

DNA of the CDR3: TGTGCCAGCAGCTTAGGTGTGGGACAGGGTAATCAGCCCCAGCATTTT. It encodes CASSLGVGQGNQPQHF. The chain uses TRBV7-8 and TRBJ1-5; TRBD1 matches 9 bases. CDR3 size: 16 residues. V shed 1 base, J shed 4 bases, and the junction held 5 bases outside the gene matches. Germline CDR1 is SGHVS and CDR2 is FQNEAQ.

The chain joins TRBV3-1 (or the pseudogene TRBV3-2) to TRBJ2-1; a weak D match, TRBD1 (5 bases). Per the germline V gene, CDR1 is LGHDT and CDR2 is YNNKEL (reference sequence). The germline V and J ends were trimmed by 4 bases and 2 bases, with 18 bases remaining between them. The CDR3 extends over 17 amino acids. As DNA, the CDR3 is TGTGCCAGCAGCCCCATGACAGCCGGTCTTACCTACAATGAGCAGTTCTTC. Its translation is CASSPMTAGLTYNEQFF.

The V and J genes are TRBV5-1 and TRBJ2-7; maybe TRBD1 (6 bases). CDR3 length equals 11 residues. The V gene's germline CDR1 is SGHRS and CDR2 YFSETQ. V lost 7 bases to trimming and J lost 2 bases, with 7 bases between them. CDR3 residues: CASGQPYEQYF. CDR3 coding DNA: TGCGCCAGCGGACAGCCCTACGAGCAGTACTTC.

The chain combines TRBV5-1 with TRBJ2-5; 7 bases line up with TRBD2. The CDR3 covers 15 residues. CDR1 is SGHRS, CDR2 YFSETQ, per germline. Trimming at V came to 4 bases and at J to 2 bases, leaving 8 bases not matched to a gene. The CDR3 reads CASSRAGEAQETQYF. CDR3 bases: TGCGCCAGCAGCCGCGCGGGGGAAGCTCAAGAGACCCAGTACTTC.

The rearrangement uses TRBV6-5 and TRBJ2-7; 8 nucleotides agree with TRBD2. Germline V gene data show CDR1 as MNHEY and CDR2 as SVGAGI. This CDR3 spans 13 amino acids. V trimming: 7 bases; J trimming: 1 base; junction bases outside the gene matches: 3. CDR3 loop: CASMGGGSYEQYF. CDR3 DNA sequence: TGTGCCAGCATGGGCGGGGGGTCCTACGAGCAGTACTTC.

The chain is built from TRBV5-5 and TRBJ2-1, with TRBD2 matching 14 bases. The CDR3 runs 18 residues. Germline CDR1 is SGHKS and CDR2 is YYEKEE (reference sequence). The V segment lost 4 bases and the J segment 2 bases; nucleotides outside the gene matches: 8. The CDR3, as DNA: TGTGCCAGCAGCCCCGGACTAGCGGGGGGCCTCCCCTACAATGAGCAGTTCTTC. Its translation is CASSPGLAGGLPYNEQFF.

V usage is TRBV5-6 and J usage is TRBJ2-1; D is perhaps TRBD2 (7 bases). V lost 0 bases, J lost 7 bases, and 14 bases lay in between. Germline CDR1 is SGHDT and CDR2 is YYEEEE. The CDR3 loop spans 15 amino acids. The CDR3 sequence: CASSLVGGAGNEQFF. CDR3 sequence (DNA): TGTGCCAGCAGCTTGGTTGGGGGGGCCGGGAATGAGCAGTTCTTC.

The chain couples TRBV6-6 to TRBJ1-1; D is perhaps TRBD1 (6 bases). CDR3 size: 17 residues. Between the trimmed V and J ends, which lost 5 bases and 7 bases, there was a span of 26 bases. Germline V gene data show CDR1 as MNHNY and CDR2 as SVGAGI (reference sequence). In DNA, the CDR3 is TGTGCCAGCAGTCAACTACCAGGGGAAATAGTAGATATTGAAGCTTTCTTT. Translation: CASSQLPGEIVDIEAFF.

This clone was counted between two and nine times. This chain joins TRBV6-5 and TRBJ2-7; D uncertain. Germline CDR1 MNHEY, CDR2 SVGAGI. The ends were cut back, 0 bases at V and 2 bases at J, with 8 bases in the middle. CDR3 size: 14 residues. CDR3 bases: TGTGCCAGCAGTTACTCGACTCGAACCTACGAGCAGTACTTC. Translation: CASSYSTRTYEQYF.

The chain is built from TRBV7-2 and TRBJ1-5; maybe TRBD1 (6 bases). Looked up from germline, CDR1 is SGHTA and CDR2 is FQGNSA. This CDR3 is 15 amino acids long. V was trimmed by 0 bases and J by 4 bases, leaving 10 bases between them. CDR3 sequence reads: CASSLASGANQPQHF. Written as DNA, the CDR3 is TGTGCCAGCAGCTTAGCGTCAGGGGCTAATCAGCCCCAGCATTTT.

This chain uses TRBV27 with TRBJ2-1, with D maybe TRBD2 (7 bases). V was clipped by 7 bases and J by 0 bases, with 22 bases between them. This CDR3 has 18 amino acids. Looked up from germline, CDR1 is MNHEY and CDR2 is SMNVEV (reference sequence). The DNA for the CDR3 is TGTGCCAGCACCCCTGCGGGGCGGGGGCTAAGCTCCTACAATGAGCAGTTCTTC. Translating it yields CASTPAGRGLSSYNEQFF.

V usage is TRBV6-5 and J usage is TRBJ2-4, with TRBD2 matching over 9 bases. CDR1 and CDR2 from the germline V gene are MNHEY and SVGAGI. J was trimmed by 4 bases and V by 6 bases; bases with no gene match: 7. This CDR3 comprises 15 residues. The CDR3 DNA is TGTGCCAGCAGAGCGGGGGGCTCGGGGAAAAACATTCAGTACTTC. This gives the protein CASRAGGSGKNIQYF.

This clone was counted between two and nine times. The chain joins TRBV27 to TRBJ1-5; tentative D call: TRBD1 (5 bases). This CDR3 spans 13 amino acids. Germline V gene data show CDR1 as MNHEY and CDR2 as SMNVEV (reference sequence). V lost 5 bases and J 2 bases, leaving 7 bases between the germline ends. CDR3 protein: CASSPTGNQPQHF. CDR3 bases: TGTGCCAGCAGTCCGACAGGCAATCAGCCCCAGCATTTT.

This clone was seen a handful of times. The chain joins TRBV10-2 to TRBJ2-1; 7 bases agree with TRBD2. The CDR3 runs 16 residues. Trimming took 5 bases from V and 0 from J; bases not matched to a gene: 7. The germline CDR1 and CDR2 sequences are WSHSY and SAAADI. CDR3 loop: CASSSRWTSSYNEQFF. CDR3 nucleotide sequence: TGCGCCAGCAGTTCCCGGTGGACTAGCTCCTACAATGAGCAGTTCTTC.

The gene calls are TRBV10-3 and TRBJ2-5; 13 bases fit TRBD2. The CDR3 contains 15 residues. The J segment lost 0 bases and the V segment lost 6 bases, leaving 1 base of the junction unmatched. The germline gives CDR1 ENHRY, CDR2 SYGVKD. In nucleotides, the CDR3 is TGTGCCATCAGGGGGACTAGCGGGGACCAAGAGACCCAGTACTTC. Its translation: CAIRGTSGDQETQYF.

The V and J genes are TRBV7-2 and TRBJ2-1; 9 nucleotides agree with TRBD2. Germline V gives CDR1 SGHTA, CDR2 FQGNSA. This CDR3 has 15 amino acids. V was pared by 7 bases and J by 7 bases, with 11 bases of the junction left unmatched. The CDR3 DNA reads as TGTGCCAGCAACTACAGGCGGGGGGGCCAGAATGAGCAGTTCTTC. This codes for CASNYRRGGQNEQFF.

This rearrangement joins TRBV28 to TRBJ2-6, with D unresolved. The V gene's germline CDR1 is MDHEN and CDR2 SYDVKM. There are 11 residues in the CDR3. The ends were cut back, 8 bases at V and 4 bases at J, with 3 bases in the middle. The CDR3: CASQGANVLTF. CDR3 nucleotides: TGTGCCAGCCAGGGGGCCAACGTCCTGACTTTC.

The sample holds one count of this clone. The rearrangement joins TRBV18 to TRBJ2-1; 9 bases agree with TRBD2. After removal of 3 bases from V and 4 bases from J, the junction contained 10 bases not matched to a gene. This CDR3 has 17 residues. Germline assignment: CDR1 KGHSH and CDR2 LQKENI. CDR3 nucleotide sequence: TGTGCCAGCTCACCCTCTCTTTCGAGCGGGGGGTACAATGAGCAGTTCTTC. Protein product: CASSPSLSSGGYNEQFF.